These 22 T cell receptor beta chains share one sample of origin, sequenced in a study of blood T cell repertoires in COVID-19. Generated by immunoSEQ multiplex PCR, the TCRdb table keeps only in-frame clones and is missing some. The table includes fewer than 130,000 clones, 70% to 90% detected once. The sample comprised peripheral blood. The origin of the receptors is a human donor in a cohort sampled during active COVID-19.

V is TRBV7-9 and J is TRBJ2-6; possible D gene TRBD2, 6 bases. V was clipped by 2 bases and J by 2 bases, with 13 bases between them. The germline gives CDR1 SEHNR, CDR2 FQNEAQ (reference sequence). There are 17 residues in the CDR3. In DNA form, the CDR3 reads TGTGCCAGCAGCTTAAACGCCCCGGGGGCTGGGGCCAACGTCCTGACTTTC. Its translation: CASSLNAPGAGANVLTF.

The chain has TRBV5-1 and TRBJ2-7; D is uncertain. Germline V gene data show CDR1 as SGHRS and CDR2 as YFSETQ. This CDR3 spans 14 amino acids. V was cut by 0 bases and J by 4 bases, with 11 bases left in between. In DNA form, the CDR3 reads TGCGCCAGCAGCTTGGATCGTCAGACTTACGAGCAGTACTTC. It translates to CASSLDRQTYEQYF.

The CDR3 here is CASRGTVSYNEQFF. DNA of the CDR3: TGCGCCAGCAGGGGGACAGTCTCCTACAATGAGCAGTTCTTC. This chain uses TRBV5-1 with TRBJ2-1, with 7 bases lining up with TRBD1. Looked up from germline, CDR1 is SGHRS and CDR2 is YFSETQ. Germline trimming cut 5 bases from V and 0 bases from J; bases unmatched to any gene: 2. CDR3 size: 14 residues.

On this clone itself: A read error may produce the germline difference seen at one junction end. The rearrangement links TRBV7-7 to TRBJ2-1; 10 positions match TRBD1. Germline V gene lookup returns CDR1 SSHAT and CDR2 FNYEAQ (reference sequence). The CDR3 consists of 15 residues. CDR3 nucleotides: TGTGCTAGCAGTATGGGACAGGGGTCGATCAATGAGCAGTTCTTC. It encodes CASSMGQGSINEQFF. The whole variable domain, remainder taken from reference TRBV7-7 and TRBJ2-1, is GAGVSQSPRYKVTKRGQDVTLRCDPISSHATLYWYQQALGQGPEFLTYFNYEAQPDKSGLPSDRFSAERPEGSISTLTIQRTEQRDSAMYRCASSMGQGSINEQFFGPGTRLTVL.

The chain carries TRBV2 and TRBJ2-1, with D unresolved. Germline CDR1 SNHLY, CDR2 FYNNEI. CDR3 length: 13 amino acids. Deletions cut 5 bases from V and 4 bases from J, with 9 bases between. CDR3 bases: TGTGCCAGCAGTTCCTACAGATACAATGAGCAGTTCTTC. This translates into CASSSYRYNEQFF.

This clone is a singleton in its sample. The chain employs TRBV5-6 and TRBJ1-5; the D is unclear. Germline CDR1 reads SGHDT; CDR2 reads YYEEEE. The CDR3 contains 12 residues. Trimming took 4 bases from V and 5 from J, leaving 7 bases between them. The CDR3 nucleotides are TGTGCCAGCAGCGTGCGTTATCAGCCCCAGCATTTT. Encoded protein: CASSVRYQPQHF.

V gene TRBV28 combines with J gene TRBJ1-6; D possibly corresponds to TRBD1 (6 bases). CDR3 length: 17 residues. The germline CDR1 and CDR2 sequences are MDHEN and SYDVKM. The ends were cut back, 7 bases at V and 4 bases at J, with 20 bases in the middle. The CDR3 nucleotides read TGTGCCAGCACCCCCGCTGACAGGTCCATTTATAATTCACCCCTCCACTTT. Its translation is CASTPADRSIYNSPLHF.

The chain recombines TRBV9 with TRBJ2-7; D is perhaps TRBD2 (6 bases). Per germline, CDR1 SGDLS and CDR2 YYNGEE. Trimming removed 0 bases at V and 0 bases at J, with 10 bases between. CDR3 length: 15 residues. CDR3 in amino acids: CASSVGGTASYEQYF. The CDR3 DNA reads TGTGCCAGCAGCGTAGGTGGGACTGCCTCCTACGAGCAGTACTTC. Complete variable domain (other parts from reference TRBV9 and TRBJ2-7): DSGVTQTPKHLITATGQRVTLRCSPRSGDLSVYWYQQSLDQGLQFLIQYYNGEERAKGNILERFSAQQFPDLHSELNLSSLELGDSALYFCASSVGGTASYEQYFGPGTRLTVT.

J is TRBJ2-3 and V is TRBV5-1; possible D gene TRBD1, 6 bases. The ends were cut back, 4 bases at V and 4 bases at J, with 13 bases in the middle. Per the germline V gene, CDR1 is SGHRS and CDR2 is YFSETQ. This CDR3 is 14 amino acids long. This CDR3 is CASSPPDRPDTQYF. CDR3 nucleotide sequence: TGCGCCAGCAGCCCCCCTGACAGGCCAGATACGCAGTATTTT.

This clone has a single count. The chain is built from TRBV27 and TRBJ2-6; a possible D gene is TRBD1 (7 bases). Per germline, CDR1 MNHEY and CDR2 SMNVEV (reference sequence). This CDR3 has 17 residues. Trimming took 4 bases from V and 3 from J, leaving 16 bases between them. The CDR3 sequence: CASSSVAGGLGANVLTF. The DNA for the CDR3 is TGTGCCAGCAGTTCTGTGGCAGGGGGACTTGGGGCCAACGTCCTGACTTTC.

The chain combines TRBV18 with TRBJ1-5, with TRBD1 as a possible D gene (5 bases). The CDR3 has 15 residues. CDR1 is KGHSH, CDR2 LQKENI, per germline. Between the trimmed V and J ends, which lost 1 base and 0 bases, there was a span of 7 bases. In nucleotides, the CDR3 is TGTGCCAGCTCACCACAAGGGGATAGCAATCAGCCCCAGCATTTT. Translated, it gives CASSPQGDSNQPQHF.

J is TRBJ2-1 and V is TRBV4-1; 9 bases are shared with TRBD1. CDR1 is MGHRA and CDR2 is YSYEKL in the germline V gene. This CDR3 spans 17 amino acids. V lost 1 base, J lost 8 bases, and 12 bases stayed unmatched. The CDR3 here is CASSQVHRDRDFDEQFF. The CDR3 nucleotides read TGCGCCAGCAGCCAAGTGCACCGGGACAGGGATTTCGATGAGCAGTTCTTC.

The rearrangement links TRBV3-1 (or the pseudogene TRBV3-2) to TRBJ1-5; no firm D call. CDR1 and CDR2 from the germline V gene are LGHDT and YNNKEL (reference sequence). The CDR3 loop spans 15 amino acids. Trimming left V 4 bases short and J 1 base short, with 11 bases between. CDR3 amino acids: CASSLGSGSNQPQHF. As DNA, the CDR3 is TGTGCCAGCAGCCTGGGGTCGGGGAGCAATCAGCCCCAGCATTTT.

V and J are TRBV11-1 and TRBJ1-3; D is ambiguous. Germline V lookup: CDR1 SGHAT, CDR2 FQDESV (reference sequence). The V end lost 5 bases, the J end lost 7 bases, and 6 bases lay between the germline ends. CDR3 length: 11 residues. CDR3 sequence: CASSRENTIYF. DNA of the CDR3: TGTGCCAGCAGCCGTGAGAACACCATATATTTT.

This chain uses TRBV12-5 with TRBJ1-1, with 8 bases lining up with TRBD1. The V gene end was trimmed by 7 bases and the J gene end by 1 base; junction bases not matched to a gene: 5. Germline V gene lookup returns CDR1 LGHNT and CDR2 FRNRAP. CDR3 length: 14 residues. The chain's CDR3 is CASELRGQNTEAFF. CDR3 coding DNA: TGTGCTAGTGAACTCAGGGGGCAGAACACTGAAGCTTTCTTT.

This clone was observed a single time. V usage is TRBV20-1 and J usage is TRBJ2-2; D may be TRBD2 (6 bases). CDR1 is DFQATT, CDR2 SNEGSKA, per germline (reference sequence). The CDR3 totals 13 residues. The V gene lost 3 bases and the J gene lost 5 bases, with 10 bases spanning the gap. The CDR3 spells CSASSGVTGELFF. The CDR3 nucleotides read TGCAGTGCTAGTAGCGGAGTTACCGGGGAGCTGTTTTTT.

The chain links TRBV5-1 to TRBJ1-2, with D uncertain. Germline lookup yields CDR1 SGHRS and CDR2 YFSETQ. V dropped 1 base and J dropped 5 bases, with 9 bases sitting between them. The CDR3 is 13 amino acids. The CDR3 coding sequence is TGCGCCAGCAGCTTGTCAGAAATTTATGGCTACACCTTC. Translating gives CASSLSEIYGYTF.

The chain joins TRBV29-1 to TRBJ2-5; 14 bases are a match to TRBD2. This CDR3 is built from 15 residues. Germline V gene data show CDR1 as SQVTM and CDR2 as ANQGSEA. The V segment lost 4 bases and the J segment 3 bases; nucleotides outside the gene matches: 4. The CDR3, as DNA: TGCAGCGTTGCCCAGACTAGCGGGAGGGAAGAGACCCAGTACTTC. It encodes CSVAQTSGREETQYF.

This clone occurred many times. The rearrangement links TRBV25-1 to TRBJ1-6; 8 nucleotides agree with TRBD1. Per germline, CDR1 MGHDK and CDR2 SYGVNS. The length of the CDR3 is 18 residues. The V segment lost 9 bases and the J segment 8 bases; nucleotides outside the gene matches: 21. CDR3 in DNA: TGTGCCAGAGGACCGGGACAGGTTCTTGTTTCGCCTTATTCACCCCTCCACTTT. Its translation is CARGPGQVLVSPYSPLHF.

CDR3 sequence reads: CASSLLGRGSGELFF. CDR3 in DNA: TGTGCCAGCAGCCTTCTCGGTAGGGGTAGCGGGGAGCTGTTTTTT. This rearrangement joins TRBV6-2 or TRBV6-3 to TRBJ2-2; tentative D call: TRBD1 (5 bases). Germline-derived CDR1 and CDR2 are MNHEY and SVGEGT. V dropped 6 bases and J dropped 7 bases, with 18 bases sitting between them. The CDR3 is made up of 15 amino acids.

The chain recombines TRBV11-2 with TRBJ2-7, with D perhaps matching TRBD1 (6 bases). Germline-derived CDR1 and CDR2 are SGHAT and FQNNGV. The V end lost 4 bases, the J end lost 1 base, and 17 bases lay between the germline ends. The CDR3 consists of 16 residues. The chain's CDR3 is CASSSVKGDRSYEQYF. The CDR3 DNA sequence: TGTGCCAGCAGCTCGGTGAAGGGTGACAGGTCCTACGAGCAGTACTTC.

The chain is built from TRBV6-5 and TRBJ2-3, with TRBD2 matching 7 bases. Germline lookup yields CDR1 MNHEY and CDR2 SVGAGI. This CDR3 spans 16 amino acids. Losses at the gene ends were 0 bases for V and 2 bases for J; bases not matched to a gene: 5. CDR3 coding DNA: TGTGCCAGCAGTTACTCGGGAGGGCACTCCACAGATACGCAGTATTTT. It specifies CASSYSGGHSTDTQYF.